The 31 T cell receptor beta chains below were found in one sample sequenced in a study of metastatic and nonmetastatic thyroid tumors. TCRdb re-analyzed the PCR reads using MiXCR. The data hold 37,000 or so clones, with about 17% observed a single time. Among the patients, none had received any treatment before thyroid surgery. Sequencing used blood. Source of these receptors: a male donor with papillary thyroid cancer or a benign thyroid nodule (not recorded which). Some clones in this sample may be carry-over from other donors' samples.

This clone was recorded many times. This sequence joins TRBV14 and TRBJ1-1, with D uncertain. From germline, CDR1 is SGHDN and CDR2 FVKESK. The V end was cut by 4 bases, the J end by 5 bases, with 8 bases between. The length of the CDR3 is 12 residues. This CDR3 is CASSRARTEAFF. As DNA, the CDR3 is TGTGCCAGCAGCCGGGCGCGAACTGAAGCTTTCTTT.

The V call is TRBV11-1, the J call TRBJ2-3; 8 nucleotides line up with TRBD2. The CDR3 has 18 amino acids. Germline V gene data show CDR1 as SGHAT and CDR2 as FQDESV (reference sequence). The V segment lost 5 bases and the J segment 6 bases; nucleotides outside the gene matches: 19. The chain's CDR3 is CASSPGIGSSGSGDTQYF. CDR3 DNA: TGTGCCAGCAGCCCCGGGATTGGTTCAAGCGGGAGTGGGGATACGCAGTATTTT.

This clone was picked up one time. The CDR3 reads CASSTLQILAGGDTQYF. CDR3 coding DNA: TGTGCCAGTAGTACTCTACAAATACTAGCGGGAGGAGATACGCAGTATTTT. The V call is TRBV19, the J call TRBJ2-3; 12 bases are a match to TRBD2. V was clipped by 4 bases and J by 5 bases; unmatched bases: 10. CDR3 size: 17 residues. Germline V gene sequence: CDR1 LNHDA, CDR2 SQIVND (reference sequence).

This clone was detected ten times or more. The chain is built from TRBV9 and TRBJ2-1, with D possibly matching TRBD2 (7 bases). This CDR3 comprises 19 residues. Trimming pared 0 bases from V and 1 base from J, leaving 20 bases between. Germline-derived CDR1 and CDR2 are SGDLS and YYNGEE. The CDR3: CASSVGDTRGPASYNEQFF. CDR3 sequence (DNA): TGTGCCAGCAGCGTAGGAGATACGCGGGGGCCCGCTTCCTACAATGAGCAGTTCTTC. The variable domain in full, completed from reference TRBV9 and TRBJ2-1, reads DSGVTQTPKHLITATGQRVTLRCSPRSGDLSVYWYQQSLDQGLQFLIQYYNGEERAKGNILERFSAQQFPDLHSELNLSSLELGDSALYFCASSVGDTRGPASYNEQFFGPGTRLTVL.

In its sample, this clone was seen many times. Distinct nucleotide sequences in the sample also encode this CDR3. The chain joins TRBV19 to TRBJ2-1; 8 nucleotides align to TRBD1. After removal of 1 base from V and 8 bases from J, the junction contained 7 bases not matched to a gene. The CDR3 sequence is 15 residues long. Per the germline V gene, CDR1 is LNHDA and CDR2 is SQIVND (reference sequence). DNA of the CDR3: TGTGCCAGTAGTATAGGCGGACAGGGCTTTGATGAGCAGTTCTTC. Translation: CASSIGGQGFDEQFF. The variable domain in full, completed from reference TRBV19 and TRBJ2-1, reads DGGITQSPKYLFRKEGQNVTLSCEQNLNHDAMYWYRQDPGQGLRLIYYSQIVNDFQKGDIAEGYSVSREKKESFPLTVTSAQKNPTAFYLCASSIGGQGFDEQFFGPGTRLTVL.

This clone turned up a few times. Its ends do not fully match the called genes, so a read error is possible. This chain uses TRBV6-1 with TRBJ1-6; 7 nucleotides match TRBD1. CDR1 MNHNS and CDR2 SASEGT come from the germline V gene. The CDR3 sequence is 15 residues long. The CDR3 is CASSPGGAISSPVQF. The CDR3 nucleotides are TGTGCCAGCAGTCCAGGGGGGGCGATTAGTTCACCCGTCCAATTT.

This clone was observed many times. V is TRBV7-6 and J is TRBJ2-3; D remains unclear. Germline V CDR1 and CDR2: SGHVS, FNYEAQ. This CDR3 spans 14 amino acids. V lost 5 bases and J lost 5, with 14 bases in between. CDR3 in amino acids: CASSPSVGGDTQYF. CDR3 nucleotide sequence: TGTGCCAGCAGCCCGAGTGTTGGCGGAGATACGCAGTATTTT.

This clone was seen at least ten times. The chain joins TRBV20-1 to TRBJ2-5, with 11 positions matching TRBD2. The V segment lost 3 bases and the J segment 2 bases; nucleotides outside the gene matches: 2. The CDR3 has 14 residues. The germline gives CDR1 DFQATT, CDR2 SNEGSKA (reference sequence). The chain's CDR3 is CSARGLAVQETQYF. DNA of the CDR3: TGCAGTGCTAGGGGACTAGCGGTTCAAGAGACCCAGTACTTC.

The CDR3 DNA reads as TGTGCCAGCAGCAAACCCGGACAGGGCACTGGAAACACCATATATTTT. Translated, it gives CASSKPGQGTGNTIYF. This chain links TRBV3-1 with TRBJ1-3; 8 bases align to TRBD1. Germline trimming cut 5 bases from V and 2 bases from J; bases unmatched to any gene: 8. The germline gives CDR1 LGHDT, CDR2 YNNKEL (reference sequence). CDR3 length: 16 residues.

This chain's CDR3 is CASSRTSVSTDTQYF. The DNA of the CDR3 is TGTGCCAGCAGCCGAACTAGCGTGAGCACAGATACGCAGTATTTT. V usage is TRBV7-3 and J usage is TRBJ2-3; 7 nucleotides line up with TRBD2. Germline assignment: CDR1 SGHTA and CDR2 FQGTGA. Trimming removed 5 bases from V and 0 bases from J; junction bases left unmatched: 5. The CDR3 runs 15 residues.

Ten or more counts support this clone. This chain connects TRBV9 to TRBJ2-1; possible D gene TRBD2, 6 bases. This CDR3 spans 15 amino acids. Trimming stripped 0 bases from V and 4 bases from J, with 11 bases between. Germline V gene data show CDR1 as SGDLS and CDR2 as YYNGEE. CDR3 coding DNA: TGTGCCAGCAGCGTAGAGGGCGGGGAATACAATGAGCAGTTCTTC. As protein: CASSVEGGEYNEQFF.

V gene TRBV28 combines with J gene TRBJ2-7; D tentatively reads TRBD1 or TRBD2 (5 bases each). This CDR3 has 16 residues. Germline-derived CDR1 and CDR2 are MDHEN and SYDVKM. Trimming stripped 8 bases from V and 7 bases from J, with 27 bases between. CDR3 residues: CASGSGPWDGDVEQYF. The CDR3 DNA follows: TGTGCCAGCGGCTCCGGTCCTTGGGACGGTGACGTGGAGCAGTACTTC.

This clone has ten or more counts. V is TRBV7-3 and J is TRBJ2-1, with a possible D match to TRBD2 (5 bases). Looked up from germline, CDR1 is SGHTA and CDR2 is FQGTGA. The CDR3 contains 15 residues. With 5 bases removed from V and 1 base from J, the gap between germline ends came to 12 bases. DNA for the CDR3: TGTGCCAGCAGCCCCCGGGGTGGTTCCTACAATGAGCAGTTCTTC. This encodes CASSPRGGSYNEQFF.

This clone was seen only a few times. The chain has TRBV6-1 and TRBJ2-7; no clear D gene. This CDR3 is built from 11 residues. Looked up from germline, CDR1 is MNHNS and CDR2 is SASEGT. V lost 3 bases and J 7 bases, leaving 7 bases between the germline ends. The CDR3 DNA reads TGTGCCAGCAGTGAGCGTTGGGAGCAGTACTTC. Protein product: CASSERWEQYF.

In this sample, this clone is medium-sized. The V and J genes are TRBV7-2 and TRBJ1-2; D might be TRBD1 (5 bases). The ends were cut back, 1 base at V and 3 bases at J, with 15 bases in the middle. CDR1 and CDR2 (germline): SGHTA, FQGNSA. This CDR3 is built from 16 residues. CDR3 region: CASSLGDRNTDYGYTF. DNA for the CDR3: TGTGCCAGCAGCTTAGGAGACAGAAATACGGACTATGGCTACACCTTC. Based on the CDR3 plus reference TRBV7-2 and TRBJ1-2, the full variable domain is GAGVSQSPSNKVTEKGKDVELRCDPISGHTALYWYRQSLGQGLEFLIYFQGNSAPDKSGLPSDRFSAERTGGSVSTLTIQRTQQEDSAVYLCASSLGDRNTDYGYTFGSGTRLTVV.

This clone appeared many times. V and J are TRBV6-1 and TRBJ1-5; D might be TRBD1 (6 bases). CDR3 length: 16 residues. The germline gives CDR1 MNHNS, CDR2 SASEGT. V lost 3 bases and J 2 bases, leaving 14 bases between the germline ends. The CDR3 bases are TGTGCCAGCAGTGACGCAGGGGAGGTGGGCAATCAGCCCCAGCATTTT. This encodes CASSDAGEVGNQPQHF.

Notes on this clone: A much larger clone lies a single base off, so this may be a read error. V usage is TRBV3-1 and J usage is TRBJ2-5; no clear D gene. The germline CDR1 and CDR2 sequences are LGHDT and YNNKEL (reference sequence). This CDR3 has 16 residues. This chain's CDR3 is CGSSQDWREYQETQYF. DNA of the CDR3: TGTGGCAGCAGCCAAGATTGGCGTGAGTACCAAGAGACCCAGTACTTC.

In this sample, this clone turned up many times. The chain combines TRBV11-3 with TRBJ2-1; tentatively, D is TRBD2 (6 bases). V shed 4 bases and J shed 4 bases, with 11 bases lying between them. Germline V gene lookup returns CDR1 SGHNT and CDR2 YENEEA. The CDR3 runs 14 residues. This chain's CDR3 is CASSSGLKYNEQFF. CDR3 sequence (DNA): TGTGCCAGCAGCTCGGGACTTAAATACAATGAGCAGTTCTTC.

The chain has TRBV5-8 and TRBJ2-3; D is unresolved. Germline CDR1 SGHTS, CDR2 YDEGEE. V was clipped by 6 bases and J by 6 bases, with 20 bases between them. The CDR3 extends over 15 amino acids. DNA of the CDR3: TGTGCCAGCATCCGAACCGGTACCCGCCCCGATACGCAGTATTTT. Its protein is CASIRTGTRPDTQYF.

The chain uses TRBV30 and TRBJ2-3; tentative D call: TRBD1 (5 bases). The CDR3 loop spans 15 amino acids. Germline CDR1 is GTSNPN and CDR2 is SVGIG (reference sequence). Trimming took 2 bases from V and 0 from J, leaving 12 bases between them. CDR3 nucleotide sequence: TGTGCCTGGAGTAAAGGGGTTGCTAGCACAGATACGCAGTATTTT. It translates to CAWSKGVASTDTQYF.

The table lists this clone with many counts. In the same sample, other DNA sequences code for this CDR3. CDR3 amino acids: CSVGGSDHEKLFF. CDR3 in DNA: TGCAGCGTTGGTGGCAGCGACCACGAAAAACTGTTTTTT. V usage is TRBV29-1 and J usage is TRBJ1-4; D not certain. This CDR3 is 13 amino acids long. CDR1 and CDR2 from the germline V gene are SQVTM and ANQGSEA. Trimming removed 4 bases from V and 8 bases from J, with 14 bases in between. Full variable domain (missing parts from reference TRBV29-1 and TRBJ1-4): SAVISQKPSRDICQRGTSLTIQCQVDSQVTMMFWYRQQPGQSLTLIATANQGSEATYESGFVIDKFPISRPNLTFSTLTVSNMSPEDSSIYLCSVGGSDHEKLFFGSGTQLSVL.

At least ten counts were recorded for this clone. The chain has TRBV10-2 and TRBJ2-7; 8 bases fit TRBD2. Germline V gene data show CDR1 as WSHSY and CDR2 as SAAADI. Trimming removed 7 bases from V and 0 bases from J; junction bases left unmatched: 8. The CDR3 contains 15 residues. This CDR3 reads CASTRLAPNSYEQYF. The CDR3 DNA follows: TGCGCCAGCACCAGACTAGCGCCGAACTCCTACGAGCAGTACTTC.

This clone occurred many times. The V call is TRBV7-2, the J call TRBJ2-7; D remains ambiguous. Germline assignment: CDR1 SGHTA and CDR2 FQGNSA. This CDR3 region has 12 residues. The ends were cut back, 1 base at V and 12 bases at J, with 13 bases in the middle. The CDR3 is CASSLGPSPLYF. DNA for the CDR3: TGTGCCAGCAGCTTAGGACCGTCTCCTTTGTACTTC.

This clone was seen repeatedly, ten times or more. V and J are TRBV5-1 and TRBJ2-7; 16 nucleotides match TRBD2. Germline values: CDR1 SGHRS, CDR2 YFSETQ. V lost 3 bases and J lost 4; bases outside the gene matches: 7. This CDR3 has 17 amino acids. The CDR3 region is CASSSGLAGGPPYEQYF. In DNA form, the CDR3 reads TGCGCCAGCAGCTCGGGACTAGCGGGAGGGCCCCCGTACGAGCAGTACTTC.

This chain links TRBV6-5 with TRBJ2-5; no reliable D call. There are 12 residues in the CDR3. V lost 7 bases, J lost 5 bases, and 11 bases lay in between. Germline CDR1 reads MNHEY; CDR2 reads SVGAGI. Here the CDR3 reads CASNFWLETQYF. CDR3 DNA: TGTGCCAGCAACTTTTGGTTGGAGACCCAGTACTTC.

This clone has ten or more counts. This chain joins TRBV4-1 and TRBJ2-1, with D unclear. Looked up from germline, CDR1 is MGHRA and CDR2 is YSYEKL. V was shortened by 0 bases and J by 3 bases, with 12 bases between the two germline ends. CDR3 length: 16 residues. CDR3 sequence reads: CASSQDSGLGYNEQFF. For the CDR3, the DNA is TGCGCCAGCAGCCAAGATTCCGGGCTAGGCTACAATGAGCAGTTCTTC.

This clone was detected ten times or more. One end of the junction does not line up with germline, which may come from a read error. J is TRBJ2-7 and V is TRBV7-9; maybe TRBD1 (6 bases). The germline V gene encodes CDR1 SEHNR and CDR2 FQNEAQ (reference sequence). The CDR3 consists of 16 residues. The CDR3 here is CASSLAGQRSSYEQYF. The DNA for the CDR3 is TGTGCCAGCAGCCTAGCCGGACAGAGAAGCTCCTACGAGCAGTACTTC.

This clone has at least ten counts. This chain links TRBV18 with TRBJ1-1, with 8 bases identical to TRBD1. The CDR3 runs to 13 residues. The V segment lost 10 bases and the J segment 3 bases; nucleotides outside the gene matches: 7. Looked up from germline, CDR1 is KGHSH and CDR2 is LQKENI. CDR3 DNA: TGTGCCACCAACACACAGGGGGACACTGAAGCTTTCTTT. Translating gives CATNTQGDTEAFF.

This clone was observed at least ten times. The chain links TRBV7-2 to TRBJ2-1; possibly TRBD2 for D (6 bases). CDR1 is SGHTA, CDR2 FQGNSA, per germline. V lost 3 bases to trimming and J lost 8 bases, with 17 bases between them. The CDR3 loop spans 15 amino acids. Written as DNA, the CDR3 is TGTGCCAGCAGCTTCCCGGAGGGGTTGGGAGATGAGCAGTTCTTC. The encoded protein is CASSFPEGLGDEQFF.

The genes are TRBV7-9 and TRBJ2-5; D unresolved. This CDR3 region has 14 residues. V lost 2 bases, J lost 2 bases, and 9 bases lay in between. Looked up from germline, CDR1 is SEHNR and CDR2 is FQNEAQ (reference sequence). The chain's CDR3 is CASSLFRAQETQYF. The CDR3 nucleotides read TGTGCCAGCAGCTTATTTCGGGCGCAAGAGACCCAGTACTTC.

This clone qualifies as medium-sized. The chain combines TRBV19 with TRBJ2-1; D unclear. Trimming left V 7 bases short and J 0 bases short, with 10 bases between. Germline V gene data show CDR1 as LNHDA and CDR2 as SQIVND (reference sequence). This CDR3 has 14 amino acids. Here the CDR3 DNA reads TGTGCCAGTATGGTGGGTAGCTCCTACAATGAGCAGTTCTTC. This translates into CASMVGSSYNEQFF.